This T cell receptor (beta chain) was documented in a study of early T cells in non-severe SARS-CoV-2 infection. Whole-study context: Bulk RNA taken from unsorted whole blood was sequenced, leaving chains unpaired.

General study findings and limits: Matching results from VDJdb favored anti-spike CD8 responses, leaving private and CD4 specificities undetected.

Each cDNA molecule carried a unique molecular identifier. One entry per CDR3 protein results from TCRdb running MiXCR on the 5' RACE reads. The data contain tens of thousands of distinct CDR3 sequences, over 10% of them seen just once; the ten biggest clones take up approximately 9.4%. The trim removed 2 bases at V and 8 bases at J, leaving 8 bases unmatched. CDR3 length: 15 residues. Germline assignment: CDR1 DFQATT and CDR2 SNEGSKA (reference sequence). Remarks on this clonotype: What it binds is not known.

The sample consisted of whole blood, taken at baseline. This TCR was recovered from an adult who was a healthcare worker with PCR-confirmed SARS-CoV-2 infection or an uninfected control (not recorded which). The rearrangement joins TRBV20-1 to TRBJ2-2; 10 positions match TRBD2. For the CDR3, the DNA is TGCAGTGCTAGAAAACTAGCGGGGACCTATGGGGAGCTGTTTTTT. It codes for CSARKLAGTYGELFF.